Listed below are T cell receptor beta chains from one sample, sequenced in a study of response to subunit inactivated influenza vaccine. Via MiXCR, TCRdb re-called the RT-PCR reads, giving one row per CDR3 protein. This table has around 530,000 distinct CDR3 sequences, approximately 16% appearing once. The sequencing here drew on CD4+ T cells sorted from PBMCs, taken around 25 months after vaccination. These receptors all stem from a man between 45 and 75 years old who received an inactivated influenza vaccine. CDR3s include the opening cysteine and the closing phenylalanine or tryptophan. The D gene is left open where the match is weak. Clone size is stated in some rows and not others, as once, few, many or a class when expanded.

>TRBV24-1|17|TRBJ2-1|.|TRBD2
TGTGCCACCAGTGGGGGAACCGGGACTAGCGGGAGGGATGAGCAGTTCTTC
CATSGGTGTSGRDEQFF
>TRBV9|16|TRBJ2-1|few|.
TGTGCCAGCAGCGTATTGGCGTGGAAGGGAAACAATGAGCAGTTCTTC
CASSVLAWKGNNEQFF
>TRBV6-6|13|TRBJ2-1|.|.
TGTGCCAGCAGTTACTCGATTAGCAATGAGCAGTTCTTC
CASSYSISNEQFF
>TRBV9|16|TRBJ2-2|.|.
TGTGCCAGCAGCGTAGAAGGAGGGGCGCACACCGGGGAGCTGTTTTTT
CASSVEGGAHTGELFF
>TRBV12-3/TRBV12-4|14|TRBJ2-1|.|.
TGTGCCAGCAGTTTAAGACTACTCTACAATGAGCAGTTCTTC
CASSLRLLYNEQFF
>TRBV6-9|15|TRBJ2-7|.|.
TGTGCCAGCAGTTATTCTGGTCGGGAGTCGTGTGGGCAGTACTTC
CASSYSGRESCGQYF
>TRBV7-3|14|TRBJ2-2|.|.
TGTGCCAGCAGCTCTGGGACTCTCACCGGGGAGCTGTTTTTT
CASSSGTLTGELFF
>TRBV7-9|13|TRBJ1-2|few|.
TGTGCCAGCAGCTTATCATCCGGGCTCGGCTACACCTTC
CASSLSSGLGYTF
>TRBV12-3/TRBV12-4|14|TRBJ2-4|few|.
TGTGCCAGCAGACTTACCGGACAGAAAAACATTCAGTACTTC
CASRLTGQKNIQYF
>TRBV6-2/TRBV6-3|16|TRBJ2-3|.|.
TGTGCCAGCAGAAATGAAAGGGCCAGGGCGGCAGATACGCAGTATTTT
CASRNERARAADTQYF
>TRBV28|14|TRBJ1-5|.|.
TGTGCCAGCAGTTCAAGCGGGGGACATCAGCCCCAGCATTTT
CASSSSGGHQPQHF
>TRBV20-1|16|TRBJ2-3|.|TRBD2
TGCAGTGCTTCCACAATACTAGCGGGAATAACAGATACGCAGTATTTT
CSASTILAGITDTQYF
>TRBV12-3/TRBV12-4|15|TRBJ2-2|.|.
TGTGCCAGCAGTTTGGATGGGGCAATAGCCGGGGAGCTGTTTTTT
CASSLDGAIAGELFF
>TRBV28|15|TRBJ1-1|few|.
TGTGCCAGCAGTCCCCACCGAGGGGCGAGCGCTGAAGCTTTCTTT
CASSPHRGASAEAFF